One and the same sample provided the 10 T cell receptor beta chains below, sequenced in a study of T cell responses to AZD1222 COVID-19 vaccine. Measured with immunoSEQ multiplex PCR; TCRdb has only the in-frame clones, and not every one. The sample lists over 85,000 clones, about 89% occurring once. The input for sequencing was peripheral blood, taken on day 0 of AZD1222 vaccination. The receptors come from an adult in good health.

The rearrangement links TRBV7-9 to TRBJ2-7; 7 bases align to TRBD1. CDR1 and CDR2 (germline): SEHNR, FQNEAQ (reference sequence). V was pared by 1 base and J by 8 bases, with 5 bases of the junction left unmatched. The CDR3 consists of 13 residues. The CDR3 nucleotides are TGTGCCAGCAGCTTAGAGGGGGCGAGGAAGCAGTACTTC. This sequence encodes CASSLEGARKQYF.

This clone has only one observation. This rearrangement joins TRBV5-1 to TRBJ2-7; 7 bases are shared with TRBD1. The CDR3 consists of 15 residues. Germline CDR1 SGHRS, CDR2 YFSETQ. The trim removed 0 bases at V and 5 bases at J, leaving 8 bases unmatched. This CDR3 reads CASSLGADRINEQYF. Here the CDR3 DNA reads TGCGCCAGCAGCTTGGGGGCGGACAGGATCAACGAGCAGTACTTC. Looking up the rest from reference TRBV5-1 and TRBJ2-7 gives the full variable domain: KAGVTQTPRYLIKTRGQQVTLSCSPISGHRSVSWYQQTPGQGLQFLFEYFSETQRNKGNFPGRFSGRQFSNSRSEMNVSTLELGDSALYLCASSLGADRINEQYFGPGTRLTVT.

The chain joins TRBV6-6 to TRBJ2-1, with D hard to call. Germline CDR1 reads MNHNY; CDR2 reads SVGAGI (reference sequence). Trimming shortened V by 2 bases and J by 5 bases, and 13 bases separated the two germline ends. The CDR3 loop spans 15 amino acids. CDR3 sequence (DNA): TGTGCCAGCAGTTACCTTCGGACGATAGACAATGAGCAGTTCTTC. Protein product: CASSYLRTIDNEQFF.

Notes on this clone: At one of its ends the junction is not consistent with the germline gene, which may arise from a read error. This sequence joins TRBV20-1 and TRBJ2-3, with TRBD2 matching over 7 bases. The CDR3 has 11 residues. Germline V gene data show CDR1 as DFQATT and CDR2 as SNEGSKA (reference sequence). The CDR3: CGGGWSDTQYF. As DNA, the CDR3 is TGTGGCGGGGGTTGGTCAGATACGCAGTATTTT.

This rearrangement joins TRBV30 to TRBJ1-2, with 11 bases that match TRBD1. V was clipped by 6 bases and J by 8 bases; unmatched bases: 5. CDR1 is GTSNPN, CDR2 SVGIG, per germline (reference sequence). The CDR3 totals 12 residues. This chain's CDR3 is CACKGQGVGYTF. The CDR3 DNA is TGTGCCTGCAAGGGACAGGGGGTCGGCTACACCTTC.

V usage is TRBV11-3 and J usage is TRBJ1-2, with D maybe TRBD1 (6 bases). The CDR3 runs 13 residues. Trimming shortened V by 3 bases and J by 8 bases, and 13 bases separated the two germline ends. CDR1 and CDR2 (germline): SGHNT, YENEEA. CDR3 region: CASSFRQGQGYTF. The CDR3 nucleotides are TGTGCCAGCAGCTTCCGGCAGGGGCAGGGCTACACCTTC.

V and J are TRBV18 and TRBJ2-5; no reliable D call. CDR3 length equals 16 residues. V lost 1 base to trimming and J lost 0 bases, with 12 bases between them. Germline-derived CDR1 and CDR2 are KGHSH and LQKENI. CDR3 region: CASSPQARTNQETQYF. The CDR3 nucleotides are TGTGCCAGCTCACCACAGGCCCGAACCAACCAAGAGACCCAGTACTTC.

The CDR3 DNA reads as TGTGCCAGTAGTACTGACCCGGATAACTATGGCTACACCTTC. Translation: CASSTDPDNYGYTF. The chain employs TRBV19 and TRBJ1-2, with D uncertain. There are 14 residues in the CDR3. CDR1 is LNHDA, CDR2 SQIVND, per germline (reference sequence). V lost 4 bases to trimming and J lost 1 base, with 10 bases between them. The full variable domain, with the rest looked up from reference TRBV19 and TRBJ1-2, is DGGITQSPKYLFRKEGQNVTLSCEQNLNHDAMYWYRQDPGQGLRLIYYSQIVNDFQKGDIAEGYSVSREKKESFPLTVTSAQKNPTAFYLCASSTDPDNYGYTFGSGTRLTVV.

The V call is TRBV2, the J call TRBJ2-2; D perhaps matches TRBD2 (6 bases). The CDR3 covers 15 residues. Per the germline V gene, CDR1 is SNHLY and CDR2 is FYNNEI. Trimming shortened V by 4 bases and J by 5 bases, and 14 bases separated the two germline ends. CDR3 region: CASSGRAVPTGELFF. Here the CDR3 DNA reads TGTGCCAGCAGTGGGAGGGCAGTACCGACCGGGGAGCTGTTTTTT.

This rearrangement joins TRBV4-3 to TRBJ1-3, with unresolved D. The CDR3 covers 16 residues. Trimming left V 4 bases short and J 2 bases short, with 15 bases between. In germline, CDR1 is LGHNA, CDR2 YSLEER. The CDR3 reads CASSRLSGLAGNTIYF. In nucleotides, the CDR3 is TGCGCCAGCAGCCGTCTTTCGGGCCTCGCTGGAAACACCATATATTTT.